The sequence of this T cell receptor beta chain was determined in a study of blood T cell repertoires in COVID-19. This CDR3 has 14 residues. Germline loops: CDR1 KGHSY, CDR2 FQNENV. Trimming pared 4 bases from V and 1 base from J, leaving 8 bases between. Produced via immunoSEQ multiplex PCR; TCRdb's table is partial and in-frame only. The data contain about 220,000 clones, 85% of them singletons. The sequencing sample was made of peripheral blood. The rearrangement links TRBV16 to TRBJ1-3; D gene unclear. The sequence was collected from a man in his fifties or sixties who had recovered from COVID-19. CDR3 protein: CASSPTISGNTIYF. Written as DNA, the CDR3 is TGTGCCAGCAGCCCTACGATATCTGGAAACACCATATATTTT.